Sequencing of this T cell receptor beta chain was carried out in a study of lymphopenia after photon versus proton radiotherapy. Study-level findings and limits: Oligoclonal CD8+ Temra expansion after nadir drove photon patients' diversity drop. Authors raise, but do not show, better survival with proton therapy. Photon-treated patients lost naive T cells and TCR diversity; proton-treated stayed stable. Post-nadir TCR diversity decline inversely tracked overall survival among those who died.

A note on this clone: Its specificity is not known.

The protocol was immunoSEQ multiplex PCR, while the TCRdb copy is restricted to in-frame clones and leaves out a portion. Of about 26,000 clones listed, around 85% were seen once; the top ten hold 4% to 6.5%. CDR3 length: 14 residues. CDR1 is SGHVS and CDR2 is FQNEAQ in the germline V gene. V was pared by 0 bases and J by 7 bases, with 10 bases between. The material sequenced was peripheral blood, taken from a patient treated with photon-based radiotherapy. This chain joins TRBV7-8 and TRBJ2-1; the D gene is possibly TRBD2 (5 bases). The clonotype comes from a man aged 25-40 years with gastric cancer. The CDR3 nucleotides read TGTGCCAGCAGCTTAGCGCTAGCTCGGAATGAGCAGTTCTTC. Its translation: CASSLALARNEQFF.